This TCR beta chain was identified during a study of T cell responses to AZD1222 COVID-19 vaccine. Study-wide results and caveats: All repertoire sampling was performed exclusively after the peak T cell response. With two AZD1222 doses given, Spike-specific TCR breadth and depth both rose.

CDR3 length: 17 residues. V lost 3 bases, J lost 0 bases, and 15 bases lay in between. CDR1 and CDR2 from the germline V gene are LGHDT and YNNKEL (reference sequence). The table lists this clone with a few counts. Its cognate antigen is unknown. The protocol was immunoSEQ multiplex PCR, while the TCRdb copy is restricted to in-frame clones and leaves out a portion. The data show more than 35,000 clones, 75% to 85% seen once. This receptor was identified in an adult in good health. The material was peripheral blood, obtained on day 0 of AZD1222 vaccination. This chain connects TRBV3-1 (or the pseudogene TRBV3-2) to TRBJ1-3, with D possibly matching TRBD1 (6 bases). The CDR3 coding sequence is TGTGCCAGCAGCCACAGGGGTCAGCGACTCTCTGGAAACACCATATATTTT. It codes for CASSHRGQRLSGNTIYF.